This T cell receptor beta chain stems from a study of tumor-infiltrating lymphocytes in localized non-small cell lung cancer. Note on this clone: Its antigen remains unidentified.

Using immunoSEQ multiplex PCR, the repertoire was profiled, and TCRdb retains in-frame clones only, with some absent. This sample has fewer than 20,000 clones, with about 65% found just once. CDR1 SEHNR and CDR2 FQNEAQ come from the germline V gene (reference sequence). CDR3 length: 15 amino acids. V gave up 2 bases and J gave up 2 bases; unmatched junction bases: 5. General observations from the study: Recurrence-free survival showed no association with tumor T-cell fraction. Available tissue quantity limited TCR sequencing to a patient subset.

This clonotype originated in a human donor with non-small cell lung cancer. Sequenced: lung tumor tissue. The chain employs TRBV7-9 and TRBJ2-7, with TRBD2 matching 8 bases. The CDR3, as DNA: TGTGCCAGCAGCTTAACTAGCGGCCCTGCCTACGAGCAGTACTTC. It specifies CASSLTSGPAYEQYF.